Listed below are T cell receptor beta chains from one sample, sequenced in a study of shared clonotypes between healthy human individuals. Measured with immunoSEQ multiplex PCR; TCRdb has only the in-frame clones, and not every one. The sample holds about 490,000 clones; over 60% are singletons and the top ten take approximately 12%. The sequenced sample consisted of PBMCs. The receptors originated from a woman in her 40s in good health. Some clones in this sample may be carry-over from other donors' samples. Both conserved end residues are part of each CDR3. Clone size appears in some rows only: once, few, many, or a class for an expanded clone.

len | abundance | j_gene | v_gene | CDR3aa
15 | many | TRBJ1-4 | TRBV4-2 | CASSQDRGFNEKLFF
14 | . | TRBJ1-2 | TRBV5-4 | CASGGTGGFYGYTF
13 | many | TRBJ2-5 | TRBV7-2 | CATSGRQKETQYF
14 | many | TRBJ2-2 | TRBV19 | CASSYRVNTGELFF
15 | once | TRBJ2-7 | TRBV5-1 | CASSMPGTSFYEQYF
15 | once | TRBJ1-4 | TRBV19 | CASSIADRLNEKLFF
16 | . | TRBJ2-7 | TRBV7-6 | CASSPTLTSFHYEQYF
13 | . | TRBJ1-5 | TRBV2 | CATDHRAGQPQHF
15 | . | TRBJ2-2 | TRBV5-1 | CASSLSGTNTGELFF
15 | . | TRBJ1-5 | TRBV28 | CASSSPDRLNQPQHF
14 | . | TRBJ1-2 | TRBV11-2 | CASSSNRVPYGYTF
16 | . | TRBJ2-1 | TRBV4-1 | CASSQESSGGYNEQFF
17 | . | TRBJ1-2 | TRBV10-3 | CAISEFGTGGSGDGYTF
15 | . | TRBJ1-1 | TRBV28 | CASSSPRTGRTEAFF
14 | . | TRBJ2-3 | TRBV18 | CASSRQYSTDTQYF
14 | . | TRBJ2-2 | TRBV5-1 | CASSLYQYTGELFF
17 | . | TRBJ2-7 | TRBV5-6 | CASSLKSGGTLSYEQYF
13 | . | TRBJ2-7 | TRBV18 | CASSREVNYEQYF